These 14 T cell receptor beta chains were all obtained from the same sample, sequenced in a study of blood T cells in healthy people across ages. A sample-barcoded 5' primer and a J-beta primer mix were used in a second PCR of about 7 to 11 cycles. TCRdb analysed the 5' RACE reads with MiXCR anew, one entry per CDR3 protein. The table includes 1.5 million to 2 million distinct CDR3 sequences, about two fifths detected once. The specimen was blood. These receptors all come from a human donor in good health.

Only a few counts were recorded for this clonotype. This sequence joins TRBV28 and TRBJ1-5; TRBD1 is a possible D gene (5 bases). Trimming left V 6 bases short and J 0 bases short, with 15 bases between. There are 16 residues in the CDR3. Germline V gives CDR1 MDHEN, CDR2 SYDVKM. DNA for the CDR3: TGTGCCAGCAGCCTCGGGGGGAGCTATAGCAATCAGCCCCAGCATTTT. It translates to CASSLGGSYSNQPQHF.

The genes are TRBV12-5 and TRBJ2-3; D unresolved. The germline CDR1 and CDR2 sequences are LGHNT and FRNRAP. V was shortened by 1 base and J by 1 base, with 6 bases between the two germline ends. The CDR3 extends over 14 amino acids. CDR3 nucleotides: TGTGCTAGTGGTTTGGGACACGGCACAGATACGCAGTATTTT. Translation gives CASGLGHGTDTQYF.

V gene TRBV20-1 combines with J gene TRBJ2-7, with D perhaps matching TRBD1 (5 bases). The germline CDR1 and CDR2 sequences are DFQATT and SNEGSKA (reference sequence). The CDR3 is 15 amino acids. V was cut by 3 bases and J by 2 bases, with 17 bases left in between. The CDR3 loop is CSASSGSLPTYEQYF. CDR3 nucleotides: TGCAGTGCTAGTTCAGGGTCCCTACCGACCTACGAGCAGTACTTC.

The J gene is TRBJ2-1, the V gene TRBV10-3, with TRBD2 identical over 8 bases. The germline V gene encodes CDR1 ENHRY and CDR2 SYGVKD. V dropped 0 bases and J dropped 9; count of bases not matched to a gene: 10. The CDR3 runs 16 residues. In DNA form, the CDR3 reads TGTGCCATCAGTGAGTCGAAACTCGCGGGGGGACTTGAGCAGTTCTTC. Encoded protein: CAISESKLAGGLEQFF.

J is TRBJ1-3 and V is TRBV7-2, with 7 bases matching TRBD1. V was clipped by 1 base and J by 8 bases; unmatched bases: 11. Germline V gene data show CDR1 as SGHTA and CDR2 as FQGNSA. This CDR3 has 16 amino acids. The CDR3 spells CASSLDGTASPYTIYF. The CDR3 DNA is TGTGCCAGCAGCTTAGACGGGACAGCTTCACCGTACACCATATATTTT.

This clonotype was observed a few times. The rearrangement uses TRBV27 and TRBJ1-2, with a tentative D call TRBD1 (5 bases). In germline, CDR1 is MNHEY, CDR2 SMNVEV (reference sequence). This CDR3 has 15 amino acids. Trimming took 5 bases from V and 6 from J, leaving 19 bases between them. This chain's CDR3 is CASSVNVPGRDGYTF. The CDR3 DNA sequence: TGTGCCAGCAGTGTTAACGTGCCGGGGCGCGATGGCTACACCTTC.

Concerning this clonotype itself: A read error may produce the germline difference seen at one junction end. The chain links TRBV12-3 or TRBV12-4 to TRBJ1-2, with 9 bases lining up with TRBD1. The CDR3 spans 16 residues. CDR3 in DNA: TGTGCCAGCACCAAGGACAGGGGAAATGTGTACTATGGCTGCACCTTC. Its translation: CASTKDRGNVYYGCTF.

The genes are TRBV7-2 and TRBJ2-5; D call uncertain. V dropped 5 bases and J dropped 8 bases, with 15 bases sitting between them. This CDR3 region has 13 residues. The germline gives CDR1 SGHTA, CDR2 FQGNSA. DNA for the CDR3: TGTGCCAGCAGCCCTACTACCGCCCCAACCCAGTACTTC. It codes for CASSPTTAPTQYF.

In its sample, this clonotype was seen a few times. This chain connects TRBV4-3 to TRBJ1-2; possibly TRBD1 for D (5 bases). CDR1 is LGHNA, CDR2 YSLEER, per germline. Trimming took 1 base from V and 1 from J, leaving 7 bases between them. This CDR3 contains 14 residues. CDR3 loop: CASSQGQLNYGYTF. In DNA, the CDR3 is TGCGCCAGCAGCCAAGGACAGCTTAACTATGGCTACACCTTC.

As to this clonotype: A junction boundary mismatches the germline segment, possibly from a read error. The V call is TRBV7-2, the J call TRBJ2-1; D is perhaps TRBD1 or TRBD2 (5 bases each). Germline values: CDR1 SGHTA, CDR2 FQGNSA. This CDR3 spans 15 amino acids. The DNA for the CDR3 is TGTGCCAACAGCGACGATGGGACCTCCTACAATGAGCAGTTCTTC. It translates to CANSDDGTSYNEQFF.

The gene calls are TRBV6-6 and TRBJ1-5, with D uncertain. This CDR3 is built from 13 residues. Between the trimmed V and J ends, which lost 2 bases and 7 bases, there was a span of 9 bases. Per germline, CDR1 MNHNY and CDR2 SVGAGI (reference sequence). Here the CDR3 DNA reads TGTGCCAGCAGTTACACGGCCTCACAGCCCCAGCATTTT. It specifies CASSYTASQPQHF.

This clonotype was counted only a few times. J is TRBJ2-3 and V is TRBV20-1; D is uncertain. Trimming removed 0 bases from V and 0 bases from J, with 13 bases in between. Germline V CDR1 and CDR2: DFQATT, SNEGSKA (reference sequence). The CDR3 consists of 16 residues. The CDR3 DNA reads TGCAGTGCTAGAGATCGGGTTCGTAGAAGCACAGATACGCAGTATTTT. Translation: CSARDRVRRSTDTQYF.

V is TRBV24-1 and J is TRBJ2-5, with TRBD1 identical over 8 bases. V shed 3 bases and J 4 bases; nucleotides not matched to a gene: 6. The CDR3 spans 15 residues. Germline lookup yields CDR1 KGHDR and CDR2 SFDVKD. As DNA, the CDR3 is TGTGCCACCAGTGATCCAGGGGGCGAGGGAGAGACCCAGTACTTC. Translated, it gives CATSDPGGEGETQYF.

The CDR3 coding sequence is TGTGCCAGCAGCCAAGATGGCAGGGAGGATACGCAGTATTTT. Translated, it gives CASSQDGREDTQYF. This rearrangement joins TRBV3-1 to TRBJ2-3, with D possibly being TRBD1 or TRBD2 (5 bases each). This CDR3 spans 14 amino acids. CDR1 and CDR2 from the germline V gene are LGHDT and YNNKEL (reference sequence). V shed 0 bases and J shed 6 bases, with 10 bases lying between them.